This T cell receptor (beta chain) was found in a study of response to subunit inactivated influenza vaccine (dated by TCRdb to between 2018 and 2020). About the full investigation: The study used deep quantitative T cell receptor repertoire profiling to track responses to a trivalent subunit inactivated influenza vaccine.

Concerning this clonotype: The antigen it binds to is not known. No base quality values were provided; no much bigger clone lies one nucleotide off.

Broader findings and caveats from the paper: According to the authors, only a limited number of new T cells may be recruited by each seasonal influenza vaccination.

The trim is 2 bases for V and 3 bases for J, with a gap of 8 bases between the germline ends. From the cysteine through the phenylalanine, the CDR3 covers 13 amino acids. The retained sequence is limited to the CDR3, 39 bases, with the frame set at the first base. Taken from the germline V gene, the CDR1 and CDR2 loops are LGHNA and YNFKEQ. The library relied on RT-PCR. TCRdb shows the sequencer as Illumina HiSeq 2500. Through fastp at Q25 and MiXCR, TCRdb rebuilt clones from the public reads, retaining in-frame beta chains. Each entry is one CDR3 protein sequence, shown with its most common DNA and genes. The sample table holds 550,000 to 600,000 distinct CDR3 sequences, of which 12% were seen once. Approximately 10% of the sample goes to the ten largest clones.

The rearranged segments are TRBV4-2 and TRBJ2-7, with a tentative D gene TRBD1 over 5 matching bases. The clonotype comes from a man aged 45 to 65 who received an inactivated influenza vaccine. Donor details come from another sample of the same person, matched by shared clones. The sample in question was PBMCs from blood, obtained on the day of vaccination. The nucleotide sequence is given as TGTGCCAGCAGCCAACGTAGGGGCTACGAGCAGTACTTC. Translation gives CASSQRRGYEQYF.